Listed here are 8 T cell receptor beta chains from one sample, sequenced in a study of Tregs in tolerant kidney transplant recipients. Measured with immunoSEQ multiplex PCR; TCRdb has only the in-frame clones, and not every one. Altogether about 110,000 clones are present, 90% being singletons, with the ten largest covering around 0.35%. The input for sequencing was CD4+ T cells from blood, taken before the transplant. These receptors were taken from a human donor who received a combined kidney and bone marrow transplant.

DNA of the CDR3: TGTGCCAGCAGCTTATATCGGAACACTGAAGCTTTCTTT. Residues: CASSLYRNTEAFF. The V and J genes are TRBV13 and TRBJ1-1, with D uncertain. The ends were cut back, 2 bases at V and 1 base at J, with 5 bases in the middle. This CDR3 comprises 13 residues. Looked up from germline, CDR1 is PRHDT and CDR2 is FYEKMQ (reference sequence). The full variable domain, in which reference TRBV13 and TRBJ1-1 provide the parts outside the CDR3, is AAGVIQSPRHLIKEKRETATLKCYPIPRHDTVYWYQQGPGQDPQFLISFYEKMQSDKGSIPDRFSAQQFSDYHSELNMSSLELGDSALYFCASSLYRNTEAFFGQGTRLTVV.

The chain carries TRBV10-3 and TRBJ2-7; tentative D call: TRBD2 (6 bases). Germline V lookup: CDR1 ENHRY, CDR2 SYGVKD. V shed 4 bases and J shed 3 bases, with 13 bases lying between them. The CDR3 consists of 14 residues. Written as DNA, the CDR3 is TGTGCCATCAGTGGGGCGGGGAAGGGCTACGAGCAGTACTTC. Its protein is CAISGAGKGYEQYF.

This clone was seen only once. The V and J genes are TRBV9 and TRBJ2-7; 13 bases are a match to TRBD2. This CDR3 region has 15 residues. Trimming removed 3 bases from V and 7 bases from J; junction bases left unmatched: 7. Germline values: CDR1 SGDLS, CDR2 YYNGEE. This CDR3 reads CASSGTSGRAVEQYF. CDR3 nucleotide sequence: TGTGCCAGCAGCGGAACTAGCGGGAGGGCCGTTGAGCAGTACTTC.

V is TRBV6-6 and J is TRBJ1-4; 7 nucleotides match TRBD1. The CDR3 length is 14 residues. Germline-derived CDR1 and CDR2 are MNHNY and SVGAGI (reference sequence). V lost 7 bases to trimming and J lost 6 bases; unmatched junction nucleotides: 8. CDR3 protein: CASKPQGGDEKLFF. CDR3 nucleotides: TGTGCCAGCAAACCCCAGGGGGGAGATGAAAAACTGTTTTTT.

V gene TRBV5-1 combines with J gene TRBJ1-2; possibly TRBD1 for D (6 bases). The CDR3 consists of 12 residues. V lost 4 bases, J lost 2 bases, and 6 bases lay in between. Germline V CDR1 and CDR2: SGHRS, YFSETQ. As DNA, the CDR3 is TGCGCCAGCAGCAGGGGGAACTATGGCTACACCTTC. Encoded protein: CASSRGNYGYTF.

The gene calls are TRBV6-5 and TRBJ2-7; D remains ambiguous. This CDR3 has 16 amino acids. V lost 0 bases and J lost 2, with 14 bases in between. CDR1 and CDR2 from the germline V gene are MNHEY and SVGAGI. CDR3 DNA: TGTGCCAGCAGTTACTCGAACGTGGGCTTTACCTACGAGCAGTACTTC. This codes for CASSYSNVGFTYEQYF.

This rearrangement joins TRBV15 to TRBJ2-5, with D possibly being TRBD1 (5 bases). The germline gives CDR1 LNHNV, CDR2 YYDKDF (reference sequence). V lost 5 bases to trimming and J lost 4 bases, with 14 bases between them. CDR3 size: 14 residues. CDR3 in amino acids: CATSAPGSGETQYF. In DNA form, the CDR3 reads TGTGCCACCAGCGCCCCAGGGTCCGGAGAGACCCAGTACTTC.

The chain recombines TRBV10-3 with TRBJ2-1; TRBD2 aligns across 9 bases. Trimming removed 4 bases from V and 6 bases from J; junction bases left unmatched: 7. The length of the CDR3 is 15 residues. CDR1 ENHRY and CDR2 SYGVKD come from the germline V gene. In nucleotides, the CDR3 is TGTGCCATCAGTGCAGCTAGCGGGGATAGCAATGAGCAGTTCTTC. Its translation: CAISAASGDSNEQFF.